This passage covers 4 T cell receptor beta chains from one sample sequenced in a study of beta chain features in type 1 diabetes. General study results and limits: People with Type 1 diabetes carried modestly yet significantly shorter TCRB CDR3s in all four CD4+ subsets.

The study reverse transcribed the entire isolated RNA, so it sequenced expressed TCRB transcripts. The assay was immunoSEQ multiplex PCR, and TCRdb's table has in-frame clones only and misses some. Here the sample spans hundreds of thousands of clones, 11% to 15% being singletons. For these receptors, no antigen is known. Source material: naive CD4+ T cells from blood. Source of these receptors: a man aged 18 to 30 with type 1 diabetes.

This clone was seen only a few times. The rearrangement uses TRBV11-2 and TRBJ2-2; D not certain. Trimming pared 0 bases from V and 6 bases from J, leaving 8 bases between. The V gene's germline CDR1 is SGHAT and CDR2 FQNNGV. The CDR3 is 14 residues long. CDR3 sequence reads: CASSLEWGPGELFF. The CDR3 DNA follows: TGTGCCAGCAGCTTAGAGTGGGGTCCCGGGGAGCTGTTTTTT.

The chain has TRBV7-9 and TRBJ2-2; D is ambiguous. The CDR3 sequence is 14 residues long. Deletions cut 3 bases from V and 4 bases from J, with 9 bases between. In germline, CDR1 is SEHNR, CDR2 FQNEAQ (reference sequence). The CDR3 region is CASSFYAVTGELFF. CDR3 DNA sequence: TGTGCCAGCAGCTTCTACGCAGTCACCGGGGAGCTGTTTTTT.

The V gene is TRBV9, the J gene TRBJ2-7; tentative D call: TRBD1 (5 bases). The germline gives CDR1 SGDLS, CDR2 YYNGEE. CDR3 length: 15 residues. Trimming took 3 bases from V and 5 from J, leaving 18 bases between them. The DNA for the CDR3 is TGTGCCAGCAGCGAACAGGTAAACGATGTCGACGAGCAGTACTTC. Translation: CASSEQVNDVDEQYF.

The gene calls are TRBV7-2 and TRBJ1-1; D is unclear. The CDR3 spans 14 residues. The germline V gene has CDR1 SGHTA and CDR2 FQGNSA. V gave up 4 bases and J gave up 4 bases, with 13 bases separating them. CDR3 DNA: TGTGCCAGCAGCTCCGAAGCGATGGGCACTGAAGCTTTCTTT. It is translated as CASSSEAMGTEAFF.